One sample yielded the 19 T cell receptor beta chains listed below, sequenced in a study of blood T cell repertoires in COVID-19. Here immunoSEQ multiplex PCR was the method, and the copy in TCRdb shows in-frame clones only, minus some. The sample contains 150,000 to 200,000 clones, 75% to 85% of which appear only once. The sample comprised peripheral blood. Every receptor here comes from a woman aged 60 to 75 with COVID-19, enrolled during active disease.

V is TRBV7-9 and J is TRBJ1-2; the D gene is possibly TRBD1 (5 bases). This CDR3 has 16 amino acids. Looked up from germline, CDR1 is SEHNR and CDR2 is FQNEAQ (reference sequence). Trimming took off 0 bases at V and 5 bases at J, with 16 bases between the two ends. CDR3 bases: TGTGCCAGCAGCTTAGCGCGTACAGGCGCTCTTTATGGCTACACCTTC. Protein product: CASSLARTGALYGYTF.

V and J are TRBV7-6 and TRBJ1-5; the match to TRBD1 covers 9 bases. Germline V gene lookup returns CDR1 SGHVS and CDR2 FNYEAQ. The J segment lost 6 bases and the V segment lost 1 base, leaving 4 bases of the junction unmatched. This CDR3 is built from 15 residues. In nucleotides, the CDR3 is TGTGCCAGCAGCTTAGGGACAGGGGAAAGTCAGCCCCAGCATTTT. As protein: CASSLGTGESQPQHF.

CDR3 in amino acids: CASSEREGTYNSPLHF. CDR3 DNA: TGTGCCAGCAGTGAAAGGGAGGGTACCTATAATTCACCCCTCCACTTT. The chain is built from TRBV2 and TRBJ1-6; no definite D call. Trimming cost V 2 bases and J 2 bases, with 10 bases left between them. Looked up from germline, CDR1 is SNHLY and CDR2 is FYNNEI. CDR3 length equals 16 residues. Full variable domain (remainder filled in from reference TRBV2 and TRBJ1-6): EPEVTQTPSHQVTQMGQEVILRCVPISNHLYFYWYRQILGQKVEFLVSFYNNEISEKSEIFDDQFSVERPDGSNFTLKIRSTKLEDSAMYFCASSEREGTYNSPLHFGNGTRLTVT.

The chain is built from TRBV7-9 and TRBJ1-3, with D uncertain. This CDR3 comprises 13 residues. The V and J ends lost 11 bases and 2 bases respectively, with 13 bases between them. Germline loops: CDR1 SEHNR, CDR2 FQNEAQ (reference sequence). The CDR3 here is CAVASGTGNTIYF. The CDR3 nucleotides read TGTGCCGTAGCCAGTGGTACTGGAAACACCATATATTTT.

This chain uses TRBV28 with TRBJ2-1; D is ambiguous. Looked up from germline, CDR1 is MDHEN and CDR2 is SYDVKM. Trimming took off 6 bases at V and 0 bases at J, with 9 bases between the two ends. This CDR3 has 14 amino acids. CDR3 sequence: CASRSRSSYNEQFF. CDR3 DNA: TGTGCCAGCAGATCAAGGAGCTCCTACAATGAGCAGTTCTTC.

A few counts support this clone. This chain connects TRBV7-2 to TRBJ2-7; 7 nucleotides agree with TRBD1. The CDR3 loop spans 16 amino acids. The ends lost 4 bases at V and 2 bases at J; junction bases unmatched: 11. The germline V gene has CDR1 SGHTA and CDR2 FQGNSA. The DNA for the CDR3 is TGTGCCAGCAGCTCGAACCGGGACAGACTAACCTACGAGCAGTACTTC. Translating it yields CASSSNRDRLTYEQYF.

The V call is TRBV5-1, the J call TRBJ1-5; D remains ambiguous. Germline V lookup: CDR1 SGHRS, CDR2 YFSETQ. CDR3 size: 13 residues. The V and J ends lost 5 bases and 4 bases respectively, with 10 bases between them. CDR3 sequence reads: CASRNSFNQPQHF. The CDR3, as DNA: TGCGCCAGCAGGAATAGTTTTAATCAGCCCCAGCATTTT.

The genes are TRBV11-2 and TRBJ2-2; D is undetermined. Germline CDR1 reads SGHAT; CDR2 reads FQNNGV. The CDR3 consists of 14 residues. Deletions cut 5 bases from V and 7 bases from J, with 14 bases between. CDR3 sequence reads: CASSPYAAIGELFF. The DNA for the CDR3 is TGTGCCAGCAGCCCCTATGCGGCTATCGGGGAGCTGTTTTTT. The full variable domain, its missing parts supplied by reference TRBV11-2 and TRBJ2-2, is EAGVAQSPRYKIIEKRQSVAFWCNPISGHATLYWYQQILGQGPKLLIQFQNNGVVDDSQLPKDRFSAERLKGVDSTLKIQPAKLEDSAVYLCASSPYAAIGELFFGEGSRLTVL.

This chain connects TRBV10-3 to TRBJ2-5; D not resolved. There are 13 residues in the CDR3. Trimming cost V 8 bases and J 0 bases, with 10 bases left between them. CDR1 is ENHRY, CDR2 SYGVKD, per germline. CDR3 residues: CAIQGEYQETQYF. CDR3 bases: TGTGCCATCCAAGGAGAGTACCAAGAGACCCAGTACTTC.

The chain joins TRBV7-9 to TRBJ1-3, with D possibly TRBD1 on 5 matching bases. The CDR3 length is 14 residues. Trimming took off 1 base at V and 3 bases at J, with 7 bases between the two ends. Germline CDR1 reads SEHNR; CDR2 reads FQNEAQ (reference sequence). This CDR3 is CASSLEGVGNTIYF. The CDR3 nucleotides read TGTGCCAGCAGCTTAGAAGGGGTTGGAAACACCATATATTTT.

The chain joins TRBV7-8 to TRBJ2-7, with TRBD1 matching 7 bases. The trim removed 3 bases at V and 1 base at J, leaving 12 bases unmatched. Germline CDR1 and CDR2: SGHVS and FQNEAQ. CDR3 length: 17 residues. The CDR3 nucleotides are TGTGCCAGCAGCTTTTTTCGGGACAGAAATTTATCCTACGAGCAGTACGTC. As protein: CASSFFRDRNLSYEQYV.

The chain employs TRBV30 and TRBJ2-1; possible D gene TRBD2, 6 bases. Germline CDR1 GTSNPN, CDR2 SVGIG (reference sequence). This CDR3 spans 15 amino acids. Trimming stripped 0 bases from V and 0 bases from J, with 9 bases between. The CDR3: CAWSVGGVSYNEQFF. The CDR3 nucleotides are TGTGCCTGGAGTGTGGGCGGGGTCTCCTACAATGAGCAGTTCTTC.

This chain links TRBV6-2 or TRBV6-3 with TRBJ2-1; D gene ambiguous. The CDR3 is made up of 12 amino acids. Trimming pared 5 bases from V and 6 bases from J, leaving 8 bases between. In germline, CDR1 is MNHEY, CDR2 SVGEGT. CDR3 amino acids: CASSRAGNEQFF. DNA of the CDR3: TGTGCCAGCAGTAGAGCTGGCAATGAGCAGTTCTTC.

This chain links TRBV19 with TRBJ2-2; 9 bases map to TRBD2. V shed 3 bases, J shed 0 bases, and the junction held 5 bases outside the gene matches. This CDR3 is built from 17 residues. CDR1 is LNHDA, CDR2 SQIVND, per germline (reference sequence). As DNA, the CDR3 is TGTGCCAGTAGTATTGGGTCTAGCGGGGCGAACACCGGGGAGCTGTTTTTT. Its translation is CASSIGSSGANTGELFF.

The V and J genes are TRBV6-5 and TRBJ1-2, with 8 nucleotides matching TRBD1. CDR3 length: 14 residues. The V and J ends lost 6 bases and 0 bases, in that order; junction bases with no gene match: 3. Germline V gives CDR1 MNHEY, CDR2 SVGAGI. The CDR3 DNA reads TGTGCCAGCAGGGGACAGGCGGCTAACTATGGCTACACCTTC. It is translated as CASRGQAANYGYTF.

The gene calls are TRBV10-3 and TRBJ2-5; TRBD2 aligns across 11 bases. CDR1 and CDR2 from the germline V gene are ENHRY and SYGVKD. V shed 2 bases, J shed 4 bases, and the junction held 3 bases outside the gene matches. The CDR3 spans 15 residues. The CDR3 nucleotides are TGTGCCATCAGTGAGACTAGCGGGGGACGAGAGACCCAGTACTTC. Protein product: CAISETSGGRETQYF.

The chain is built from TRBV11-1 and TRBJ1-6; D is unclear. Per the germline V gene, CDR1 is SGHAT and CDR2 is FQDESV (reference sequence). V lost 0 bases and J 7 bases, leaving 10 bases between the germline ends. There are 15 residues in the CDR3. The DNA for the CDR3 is TGTGCCAGCAGCTTAGCAGCCTCGGGGAATTCACCCCTCCACTTT. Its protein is CASSLAASGNSPLHF.

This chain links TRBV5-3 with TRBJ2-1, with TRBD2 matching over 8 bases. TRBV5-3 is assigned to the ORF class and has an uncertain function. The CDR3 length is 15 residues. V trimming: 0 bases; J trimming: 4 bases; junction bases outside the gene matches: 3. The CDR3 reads CARSLDCGGYNEQFF. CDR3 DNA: TGTGCCAGAAGCTTGGATTGCGGGGGGTACAATGAGCAGTTCTTC.

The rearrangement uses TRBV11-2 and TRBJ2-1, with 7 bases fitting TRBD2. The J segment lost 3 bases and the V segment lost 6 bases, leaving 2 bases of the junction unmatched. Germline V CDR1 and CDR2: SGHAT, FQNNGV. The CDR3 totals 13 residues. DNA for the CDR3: TGTGCCAGCAGGGGGGGGAGCTACAATGAGCAGTTCTTC. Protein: CASRGGSYNEQFF.